A single sample is the source of the 28 T cell receptor beta chains below, sequenced in a study of T-cell reconstitution after alpha-beta-depleted transplantation in children. Construction of the TCRbeta library involved unique molecular identifiers. TCRdb redid the calling of the PCR reads with MiXCR, one entry per CDR3 protein. The table records around 270,000 distinct CDR3 sequences, about a tenth of them present only once. Sample: PBMCs, taken before TCRalphabeta/CD19-depleted stem cell transplant. These receptors were collected from a boy less than two years old with acute myeloid leukemia, due to receive a stem cell transplant.

This clonotype has just a few counts. This rearrangement joins TRBV19 to TRBJ1-1; TRBD1 aligns across 8 bases. Trimming at V came to 5 bases and at J to 4 bases, leaving 6 bases not matched to a gene. The germline V gene encodes CDR1 LNHDA and CDR2 SQIVND (reference sequence). This CDR3 is 14 amino acids long. The CDR3 nucleotides are TGTGCCAGTAGTCCCCGGACAGGGCTCACTGAAGCTTTCTTT. It specifies CASSPRTGLTEAFF.

The gene calls are TRBV7-3 and TRBJ2-7; 8 nucleotides align to TRBD2. CDR3 size: 16 residues. V lost 5 bases to trimming and J lost 2 bases; unmatched junction nucleotides: 11. Germline CDR1 SGHTA, CDR2 FQGTGA. CDR3 amino acids: CASSRGGQGQTYEQYF. CDR3 DNA sequence: TGTGCCAGCAGCCGGGGGGGGCAGGGGCAAACCTACGAGCAGTACTTC.

The table lists this clonotype with many counts. The junction and the germline gene differ at one end; a read error may be behind it. The chain recombines TRBV7-7 with TRBJ2-5; D may correspond to TRBD1 or TRBD2 (5 bases each). CDR3 length equals 13 residues. The germline V gene encodes CDR1 SSHAT and CDR2 FNYEAQ (reference sequence). The CDR3 here is CASSLGEMGTQYF. The CDR3 bases are TGTGCTAGCAGCTTGGGGGAGATGGGGACCCAGTACTTC.

This clonotype was observed many times. The chain couples TRBV7-3 to TRBJ1-6; maybe TRBD1 (6 bases). The germline CDR1 and CDR2 sequences are SGHTA and FQGTGA. V was shortened by 4 bases and J by 9 bases, with 10 bases between the two germline ends. The CDR3 totals 13 residues. As DNA, the CDR3 is TGTGCCAGCAGCTCGGACAGAACTTCACCCCTCCACTTT. Translation: CASSSDRTSPLHF.

This clonotype was counted at least ten times. The V and J genes are TRBV7-9 and TRBJ2-1, with TRBD2 identical over 7 bases. The V and J ends lost 5 bases and 4 bases, in that order; junction bases with no gene match: 11. In germline, CDR1 is SEHNR, CDR2 FQNEAQ (reference sequence). The CDR3 consists of 16 residues. The CDR3 DNA follows: TGTGCCAGCAGCCCTTGGGGTAGCGGGCTATACAATGAGCAGTTCTTC. Residues: CASSPWGSGLYNEQFF. The variable domain in full, with the rest retrieved from reference TRBV7-9 and TRBJ2-1, is DTGVSQNPRHKITKRGQNVTFRCDPISEHNRLYWYRQTLGQGPEFLTYFQNEAQLEKSRLLSDRFSAERPKGSFSTLEIQRTEQGDSAMYLCASSPWGSGLYNEQFFGPGTRLTVL.

This clonotype was seen a single time. Just one base apart from a much larger clone, this may be a read error. The gene calls are TRBV6-2 or TRBV6-3 and TRBJ2-1; D may be TRBD1 or TRBD2 (7 bases each). V was pared by 9 bases and J by 6 bases, with 18 bases between. The CDR3 is 14 residues long. CDR1 MNHEY and CDR2 SVGEGT come from the germline V gene. CDR3 coding DNA: TGTGCCAGTTTGGGAGGGGGCATGGGCAATGAGCAGTTCTTC. Protein product: CASLGGGMGNEQFF.

The table lists this clonotype with many counts. The chain carries TRBV5-1 and TRBJ2-4; 8 nucleotides agree with TRBD2. The CDR3 consists of 15 residues. The V gene's germline CDR1 is SGHRS and CDR2 YFSETQ. The V and J ends lost 2 bases and 4 bases, in that order; junction bases with no gene match: 5. Written as DNA, the CDR3 is TGCGCCAGCAGCTTTTCCGGGGGGGGTAAAAACATTCAGTACTTC. It codes for CASSFSGGGKNIQYF.

This clonotype has a count of ten or more. The genes are TRBV6-5 and TRBJ2-3; tentatively, D is TRBD2 (5 bases). Germline lookup yields CDR1 MNHEY and CDR2 SVGAGI. This CDR3 comprises 13 residues. Trimming left V 2 bases short and J 6 bases short, with 9 bases between. For the CDR3, the DNA is TGTGCCAGCAGTTACGGAGGAGTGGATACGCAGTATTTT. It encodes CASSYGGVDTQYF.

This clonotype came up many times. V usage is TRBV7-2 and J usage is TRBJ2-3, with 8 bases aligning to TRBD1. Trimming took 5 bases from V and 2 from J; bases not matched to a gene: 6. The CDR3 sequence is 15 residues long. Germline-derived CDR1 and CDR2 are SGHTA and FQGNSA. The CDR3 region is CASSLWGQDTDTQYF. The DNA of the CDR3 is TGTGCCAGCAGCCTCTGGGGACAGGACACAGATACGCAGTATTTT.

The rearrangement links TRBV3-1 to TRBJ2-7, with 8 bases lining up with TRBD1. Germline V gene data show CDR1 as LGHDT and CDR2 as YNNKEL (reference sequence). Losses at the gene ends were 10 bases for V and 2 bases for J; bases not matched to a gene: 19. This CDR3 is built from 17 residues. Here the CDR3 reads CAICFAYFQGAAYEQYF. The CDR3, as DNA: TGTGCCATCTGTTTCGCTTACTTCCAGGGGGCAGCCTACGAGCAGTACTTC.

This clonotype was detected many times. V usage is TRBV7-2 and J usage is TRBJ1-4; D not certain. The CDR3 runs 17 residues. Germline CDR1 is SGHTA and CDR2 is FQGNSA. The V and J ends lost 3 bases and 4 bases respectively, with 18 bases between them. This CDR3 reads CASSFLPPAIGNEKLFF. The CDR3 DNA is TGTGCCAGCAGCTTTCTACCACCGGCCATCGGTAATGAAAAACTGTTTTTT.

This clonotype was counted between two and nine times. The V and J genes are TRBV11-3 and TRBJ2-3, with D perhaps TRBD2 (5 bases). Germline CDR1 is SGHNT and CDR2 is YENEEA. Trimming took 5 bases from V and 7 from J, leaving 10 bases between them. This CDR3 is 12 amino acids long. The CDR3 region is CASSPGVHTQYF. The CDR3 DNA reads TGTGCCAGCAGCCCCGGGGTACATACGCAGTATTTT.

This sequence joins TRBV12-3 or TRBV12-4 and TRBJ2-1, with TRBD2 matching over 8 bases. V lost 5 bases and J lost 4; bases outside the gene matches: 16. The CDR3 consists of 18 residues. CDR3 amino acids: CASSPHPGLEGVYNEQFF. For the CDR3, the DNA is TGTGCCAGCAGTCCCCACCCGGGACTAGAGGGGGTTTACAATGAGCAGTTCTTC.

This clonotype appeared many times. DNA for the CDR3: TGTGCCAGCAGCCCCCCTATGGATCGCAATGAGCAGTTCTTC. Translated: CASSPPMDRNEQFF. The chain carries TRBV28 and TRBJ2-1; D gene ambiguous. The CDR3 has 14 amino acids. Germline CDR1 and CDR2: MDHEN and SYDVKM. V lost 6 bases and J 6 bases, leaving 15 bases between the germline ends. The variable domain in full, completed from reference TRBV28 and TRBJ2-1, reads DVKVTQSSRYLVKRTGEKVFLECVQDMDHENMFWYRQDPGLGLRLIYFSYDVKMKEKGDIPEGYSVSREKKERFSLILESASTNQTSMYLCASSPPMDRNEQFFGPGTRLTVL.

Concerning this clonotype: No conserved phenylalanine or tryptophan is present at the end of the CDR3, so a read error is the likely explanation. V gene TRBV9 combines with J gene TRBJ2-2; TRBD2 agrees at 8 bases. Looked up from germline, CDR1 is SGDLS and CDR2 is YYNGEE. The length of the CDR3 is 15 residues. Trimming at V came to 4 bases and at J to 5 bases, leaving 7 bases not matched to a gene. CDR3 sequence (DNA): TGTGCCAGCAGCACGGAAGGACTAGCAACCGGGGAGCTGTTTTCT. Encoded protein: CASSTEGLATGELFS.

The chain couples TRBV28 to TRBJ1-5, with D uncertain. Trimming pared 1 base from V and 3 bases from J, leaving 10 bases between. Germline CDR1 and CDR2: MDHEN and SYDVKM. This CDR3 is built from 15 residues. The DNA for the CDR3 is TGTGCCAGCAGTTTATTTATCCCCCTCAATCAGCCCCAGCATTTT. This sequence encodes CASSLFIPLNQPQHF.

Notes on this clonotype: This could be a read error, since a much larger clone is one nucleotide away. As the CDR3 is not closed by the conserved phenylalanine or tryptophan, this likely results from a read error. The chain recombines TRBV7-2 with TRBJ1-1; 8 nucleotides agree with TRBD1. The CDR3 runs to 18 residues. Germline V gene lookup returns CDR1 SGHTA and CDR2 FQGNSA. Trimming cost V 5 bases and J 6 bases; bases outside gene matches: 20. The CDR3 coding sequence is TGTGCCAGCAGCGGTACGGTGGCAGGGGGCGGTTTTTTTCCTGAAGCTTTCATT. It specifies CASSGTVAGGGFFPEAFI.

This clonotype was recorded at least ten times. The chain uses TRBV4-1 and TRBJ1-1; D remains ambiguous. The CDR3 consists of 15 residues. Germline loops: CDR1 MGHRA, CDR2 YSYEKL. V lost 1 base to trimming and J lost 6 bases, with 15 bases between them. The CDR3 loop is CASSQGPRKQPEAFF. The CDR3 nucleotides are TGCGCCAGCAGCCAAGGGCCCCGCAAGCAGCCTGAAGCTTTCTTT.

The V gene is TRBV4-3, the J gene TRBJ2-7; 7 bases are shared with TRBD1. The CDR3 runs to 15 residues. Trimming at V came to 3 bases and at J to 3 bases, leaving 8 bases not matched to a gene. Germline V gives CDR1 LGHNA, CDR2 YSLEER. CDR3: CASSHLRTGLYEQYF. In DNA, the CDR3 is TGCGCCAGCAGCCACCTCAGGACAGGCCTCTACGAGCAGTACTTC.

The table lists this clonotype with many counts. DNA of the CDR3: TGTGCCACCAGTGATTTGGCTAGCTCTGGAAACACCATATATTTT. Protein sequence: CATSDLASSGNTIYF. J is TRBJ1-3 and V is TRBV24-1; D gene ambiguous. V lost 0 bases and J 0 bases, leaving 5 bases between the germline ends. Looked up from germline, CDR1 is KGHDR and CDR2 is SFDVKD. The CDR3 is made up of 15 amino acids.

This clonotype was picked up a small number of times. V gene TRBV12-3 or TRBV12-4 combines with J gene TRBJ2-5; TRBD1 agrees at 10 bases. The CDR3 covers 18 residues. Unmatched junction bases numbered 14, after V lost 2 bases and J lost 5 bases. CDR3 amino acids: CASSLPPAGTGVLETQYF. DNA of the CDR3: TGTGCCAGCAGTTTACCTCCGGCCGGGACAGGGGTTTTGGAGACCCAGTACTTC.

This clonotype showed up just a few times. The chain uses TRBV28 and TRBJ2-5; D perhaps matches TRBD2 (7 bases). V shed 5 bases and J shed 5 bases, with 18 bases lying between them. CDR1 is MDHEN, CDR2 SYDVKM, per germline. The CDR3 extends over 15 amino acids. CDR3 in amino acids: CASSGGAGLVETQYF. Here the CDR3 DNA reads TGTGCCAGCAGTGGGGGGGCAGGGTTGGTTGAGACCCAGTACTTC.

At least ten counts were recorded for this clonotype. The J gene is TRBJ1-1, the V gene TRBV6-5; a possible D gene is TRBD1 (5 bases). The CDR3 consists of 14 residues. Trimming took off 2 bases at V and 4 bases at J, with 11 bases between the two ends. The germline V gene has CDR1 MNHEY and CDR2 SVGAGI. In DNA form, the CDR3 reads TGTGCCAGCAGTTACAGGGGCCTGAGCACTGAAGCTTTCTTT. As protein: CASSYRGLSTEAFF.

V usage is TRBV6-5 and J usage is TRBJ2-7; D gene unclear. The CDR3 covers 13 residues. V was trimmed by 0 bases and J by 5 bases, leaving 8 bases between them. Germline CDR1 MNHEY, CDR2 SVGAGI. This CDR3 reads CASSYSSVDEQYF. The CDR3 DNA reads as TGTGCCAGCAGTTACTCGAGCGTCGACGAGCAGTACTTC.

This clonotype was found a few times. V is TRBV19 and J is TRBJ2-2; D is uncertain. V lost 6 bases, J lost 9 bases, and 8 bases lay in between. Germline V gene data show CDR1 as LNHDA and CDR2 as SQIVND (reference sequence). This CDR3 region has 11 residues. CDR3 sequence reads: CASRGRRELFF. CDR3 nucleotides: TGTGCCAGTAGGGGCCGCCGGGAGCTGTTTTTT.

This clonotype came up many times. This chain links TRBV5-1 with TRBJ2-1; 9 positions match TRBD2. Trimming removed 4 bases from V and 10 bases from J; junction bases left unmatched: 9. CDR3 size: 14 residues. Germline V lookup: CDR1 SGHRS, CDR2 YFSETQ. The DNA for the CDR3 is TGCGCCAGCAGCCTAAGCGGCGGGAGGGACGAGCAGTTCTTC. It codes for CASSLSGGRDEQFF. Full variable domain (outside the CDR3, taken from reference TRBV5-1 and TRBJ2-1): KAGVTQTPRYLIKTRGQQVTLSCSPISGHRSVSWYQQTPGQGLQFLFEYFSETQRNKGNFPGRFSGRQFSNSRSEMNVSTLELGDSALYLCASSLSGGRDEQFFGPGTRLTVL.

This clonotype was seen ten or more times. The rearrangement joins TRBV12-3 or TRBV12-4 to TRBJ2-1; D remains unclear. Trimming pared 4 bases from V and 0 bases from J, leaving 10 bases between. This CDR3 has 15 amino acids. The CDR3 nucleotides are TGTGCCAGCAGTTCTTTCATGAGCTCCTACAATGAGCAGTTCTTC. Its translation is CASSSFMSSYNEQFF.

This clonotype appeared many times. The DNA for the CDR3 is TGTGCCAGCAGTCAGGACAGGCTCTATGGCTACACCTTC. This translates into CASSQDRLYGYTF. This chain links TRBV28 with TRBJ1-2, with TRBD1 identical over 7 bases. V shed 5 bases and J 4 bases; nucleotides not matched to a gene: 4. Per germline, CDR1 MDHEN and CDR2 SYDVKM. This CDR3 spans 13 amino acids.